This section outlines one TCR beta chain sequence together with its context. Antigen unknown. The CDR3 contains 17 residues. The V gene's germline CDR1 is LGHNA and CDR2 YNFKEQ. Trimming took off 1 base at V and 0 bases at J, with 15 bases between the two ends. In each case, RNA was isolated and then reverse transcribed into cDNA as the sequencing template. TCRdb's copy holds only in-frame clones and misses some; the assay was immunoSEQ multiplex PCR. This table has roughly 150,000 clones, around 50% appearing once. The data derive from a study of CD8+ T cells in alopecia areata. Whole-study findings and limits: Elevated clonality characterized lesional scalp relative to normal scalp, particularly in alopecia totalis/universalis.

This rearrangement joins TRBV4-2 to TRBJ1-1, with D possibly being TRBD1 (5 bases). Sequencing used CD4+ T cells sorted from blood, obtained at week 0. The receptor comes from a human donor with alopecia areata. CDR3 sequence reads: CASSQVGRAGVNTEAFF. Written as DNA, the CDR3 is TGTGCCAGCAGCCAAGTTGGCAGGGCCGGGGTGAACACTGAAGCTTTCTTT.